This T cell receptor beta chain comes out of a study of blood T cell dynamics during melanoma immunotherapy. CDR1 and CDR2 from the germline V gene are MNHNS and SASEGT. The V end lost 0 bases, the J end lost 3 bases, and 15 bases lay between the germline ends. This CDR3 spans 16 amino acids. The protocol was immunoSEQ multiplex PCR, while the TCRdb copy is restricted to in-frame clones and leaves out a portion. Among 25,000 to 30,000 clones listed, over 70% were seen once. The sample's time point: week 3, after first cycle of checkpoint inhibitor. Disease control meant complete response, partial response or stable disease at 12 weeks.

Specimen: blood, collected from a patient treated with checkpoint blockade. The receptor's source is a human donor with melanoma. The chain joins TRBV6-1 to TRBJ2-7; D is possibly TRBD1 or TRBD2 (5 bases each). The CDR3 coding sequence is TGTGCCAGCAGTGAAGCGCTTTGGGACCTTAACTACGAGCAGTACTTC. It is translated as CASSEALWDLNYEQYF.